What follows are 25 T cell receptor beta chains derived from one specimen sequenced in a study of PD-L1 blockade in urothelial cancer. Assay used: immunoSEQ multiplex PCR; TCRdb lists only in-frame clones, some missing. The table records roughly 120,000 clones, 70% to 85% of them present only once. Time point described: pretreatment peripheral blood. The input for sequencing was PBMCs, taken around atezolizumab (anti-PD-L1) treatment. The receptors were gathered from a man aged 45-65 years with urothelial cancer.

The rearrangement uses TRBV13 and TRBJ2-7; 10 nucleotides match TRBD2. Germline V CDR1 and CDR2: PRHDT, FYEKMQ (reference sequence). CDR3 length: 16 amino acids. V shed 6 bases and J 0 bases; nucleotides not matched to a gene: 8. The CDR3: CASRPRLAGDSYEQYF. In DNA form, the CDR3 reads TGTGCCAGCAGGCCGCGACTAGCGGGTGACTCCTACGAGCAGTACTTC.

The chain uses TRBV27 and TRBJ1-1; D call uncertain. The CDR3 has 13 residues. Trimming took off 4 bases at V and 8 bases at J, with 14 bases between the two ends. CDR1 is MNHEY, CDR2 SMNVEV, per germline (reference sequence). The CDR3 spells CASSSSGKGEAFF. In DNA, the CDR3 is TGTGCCAGCAGTTCAAGCGGTAAGGGAGAAGCTTTCTTT.

The CDR3 DNA reads as TGTGCCGGAGCCGGGACAGCGAACACCGGGGAGCTGTTTTTT. Translation: CAGAGTANTGELFF. The V gene is TRBV28, the J gene TRBJ2-2, with 7 positions matching TRBD1. The CDR3 has 14 amino acids. The trim removed 11 bases at V and 0 bases at J, leaving 6 bases unmatched. The V gene's germline CDR1 is MDHEN and CDR2 SYDVKM.

In DNA form, the CDR3 reads TGTGCCAGCCGCTGGGAGGGTGTCTACAATGAGCAGTTCTTC. This translates into CASRWEGVYNEQFF. The rearrangement uses TRBV2 and TRBJ2-1; 7 nucleotides match TRBD2. J gave up 3 bases and V 8 bases, and 7 bases lay outside the gene matches. This CDR3 is 14 amino acids long. Germline assignment: CDR1 SNHLY and CDR2 FYNNEI.

With respect to this clone: Additional DNA sequences in this sample encode the identical CDR3. This chain uses TRBV5-1 with TRBJ2-5, with 9 bases identical to TRBD1. This CDR3 has 14 amino acids. V was pared by 3 bases and J by 2 bases, with 2 bases of the junction left unmatched. In germline, CDR1 is SGHRS, CDR2 YFSETQ. DNA for the CDR3: TGCGCCAGCAGCTCGACAGGGGGTCAAGAGACCCAGTACTTC. Translating it yields CASSSTGGQETQYF.

This chain connects TRBV5-1 to TRBJ1-1; D not resolved. Trimming removed 1 base at V and 4 bases at J, with 8 bases between. The CDR3 consists of 13 residues. Germline V lookup: CDR1 SGHRS, CDR2 YFSETQ. The CDR3 bases are TGCGCCAGCAGCTTGAGAGGGTTCACTGAAGCTTTCTTT. Translating gives CASSLRGFTEAFF.

The genes are TRBV2 and TRBJ1-2; 7 positions match TRBD1. The CDR3 is made up of 15 amino acids. The V gene's germline CDR1 is SNHLY and CDR2 FYNNEI. The ends lost 4 bases at V and 4 bases at J; junction bases unmatched: 9. The CDR3, as DNA: TGTGCCAGCAGTGCGAGACAGGGCCAATCCTATGGCTACACCTTC. It codes for CASSARQGQSYGYTF.

The V and J genes are TRBV9 and TRBJ2-2; 7 positions agree with TRBD1. CDR3 length: 15 residues. The V gene's germline CDR1 is SGDLS and CDR2 YYNGEE. V lost 3 bases to trimming and J lost 7 bases; unmatched junction nucleotides: 9. For the CDR3, the DNA is TGTGCCAGCAGCGGACCGGGACAGCTAGTCGGGGAGCTGTTTTTT. Encoded protein: CASSGPGQLVGELFF.

The chain is built from TRBV28 and TRBJ1-3, with D perhaps matching TRBD1 (6 bases). The germline V gene encodes CDR1 MDHEN and CDR2 SYDVKM. The CDR3 spans 13 residues. Trimming removed 3 bases from V and 4 bases from J, with 7 bases in between. The CDR3 is CASSFQGGNTIYF. CDR3 in DNA: TGTGCCAGCAGTTTTCAGGGGGGAAACACCATATATTTT.

The chain joins TRBV28 to TRBJ1-5; 11 bases are shared with TRBD1. J lost 9 bases, V lost 6 bases, and 7 bases had no gene match. This CDR3 spans 14 amino acids. Germline V lookup: CDR1 MDHEN, CDR2 SYDVKM. The chain's CDR3 is CASRGTGGSRPQHF. The CDR3 nucleotides read TGTGCCAGCAGAGGGACAGGGGGGTCGCGGCCCCAGCATTTT.

J is TRBJ1-2 and V is TRBV6-5, with 7 bases that match TRBD1. Looked up from germline, CDR1 is MNHEY and CDR2 is SVGAGI. The ends lost 2 bases at V and 8 bases at J; junction bases unmatched: 14. The CDR3 runs to 16 residues. CDR3 protein: CASSYRYTEGARGYTF. For the CDR3, the DNA is TGTGCCAGCAGTTACCGATACACAGAGGGGGCGCGGGGCTACACCTTC.

The chain is built from TRBV5-1 and TRBJ2-7; D unclear. CDR3 length: 14 residues. Germline V lookup: CDR1 SGHRS, CDR2 YFSETQ. Trimming shortened V by 0 bases and J by 2 bases, and 9 bases separated the two germline ends. DNA for the CDR3: TGCGCCAGCAGCTTGGGACATACAACCTACGAGCAGTACTTC. It yields the protein CASSLGHTTYEQYF.

On this clone: This sample includes further DNA sequences coding for the same CDR3. The chain links TRBV28 to TRBJ2-2; D is ambiguous. The CDR3 extends over 12 amino acids. Trimming pared 3 bases from V and 6 bases from J, leaving 5 bases between. The V gene's germline CDR1 is MDHEN and CDR2 SYDVKM. The CDR3 loop reads CASSFGPGELFF. CDR3 DNA sequence: TGTGCCAGCAGTTTTGGCCCCGGGGAGCTGTTTTTT.

The V gene is TRBV5-1, the J gene TRBJ2-1; TRBD2 matches 15 bases. Germline V gives CDR1 SGHRS, CDR2 YFSETQ. The CDR3 has 20 residues. Losses at the gene ends were 4 bases for V and 0 bases for J; bases not matched to a gene: 11. For the CDR3, the DNA is TGCGCCAGCAGCCTTGGGACTAGCGGGAGGCTGCCCAGCTCCTACAATGAGCAGTTCTTC. Encoded protein: CASSLGTSGRLPSSYNEQFF.

This clone has only one observation. The V gene is TRBV5-4, the J gene TRBJ1-6, with TRBD1 matching 12 bases. J lost 5 bases, V lost 0 bases, and 3 bases had no gene match. The CDR3 is 17 amino acids. Germline CDR1 SGHNT, CDR2 YYREEE (reference sequence). Here the CDR3 reads CASSLGGQGADNSPLHF. The CDR3 bases are TGTGCCAGCAGCTTGGGGGGACAGGGGGCTGATAATTCACCCCTCCACTTT.

The CDR3 region is CAWPRQGGYGYTF. The CDR3 DNA is TGTGCCTGGCCGAGACAGGGGGGCTATGGCTACACCTTC. The chain is built from TRBV30 and TRBJ1-2; 9 nucleotides align to TRBD1. The V segment lost 5 bases and the J segment 4 bases; nucleotides outside the gene matches: 5. This CDR3 comprises 13 residues. In germline, CDR1 is GTSNPN, CDR2 SVGIG (reference sequence).

The chain uses TRBV14 and TRBJ2-3; 7 bases are a match to TRBD1. Germline V gives CDR1 SGHDN, CDR2 FVKESK. This CDR3 comprises 15 residues. The J segment lost 2 bases and the V segment lost 5 bases, leaving 7 bases of the junction unmatched. The DNA for the CDR3 is TGTGCCAGCAGCTTAAAGGACAGGTTCACAGATACGCAGTATTTT. Its protein is CASSLKDRFTDTQYF.

The rearrangement links TRBV11-2 to TRBJ2-2; the match to TRBD2 covers 7 bases. Germline loops: CDR1 SGHAT, CDR2 FQNNGV. The ends lost 6 bases at V and 6 bases at J; junction bases unmatched: 7. The CDR3 has 14 residues. DNA for the CDR3: TGTGCCAGCAGGCGGGAGAATAGAGCCGGGGAGCTGTTTTTT. It is translated as CASRRENRAGELFF.

This clone was seen only once. Other DNA sequences in the sample encode the same CDR3. The rearrangement joins TRBV9 to TRBJ2-1; 8 positions match TRBD2. V shed 1 base and J 0 bases; nucleotides not matched to a gene: 0. This CDR3 region has 15 residues. Germline values: CDR1 SGDLS, CDR2 YYNGEE. The CDR3 reads CASSVSGGSYNEQFF. CDR3 sequence (DNA): TGTGCCAGCAGCGTAAGCGGGGGCTCCTACAATGAGCAGTTCTTC.

The chain has TRBV19 and TRBJ2-3; 9 positions agree with TRBD1. The CDR3 loop spans 15 amino acids. Trimming took 2 bases from V and 3 from J; bases not matched to a gene: 3. Germline CDR1 is LNHDA and CDR2 is SQIVND (reference sequence). The CDR3 reads CASSISGTGTDTQYF. DNA of the CDR3: TGTGCCAGTAGTATATCCGGGACAGGGACAGATACGCAGTATTTT.

This clone was recorded only once. The chain recombines TRBV2 with TRBJ1-3; 8 positions agree with TRBD1. CDR1 is SNHLY, CDR2 FYNNEI, per germline. The CDR3 covers 14 residues. Trimming cost V 9 bases and J 3 bases; bases outside gene matches: 7. Here the CDR3 reads CARGQGVGGNTIYF. The CDR3 DNA follows: TGTGCCAGAGGACAGGGTGTAGGTGGAAACACCATATATTTT.

This clone came up once. V and J are TRBV30 and TRBJ2-7; 9 nucleotides match TRBD2. The germline V gene encodes CDR1 GTSNPN and CDR2 SVGIG (reference sequence). Germline trimming cut 4 bases from V and 6 bases from J; bases unmatched to any gene: 13. There are 15 residues in the CDR3. The CDR3 nucleotides read TGTGCCTGGACCCTGACTAGCGGAGCCCTGGTCGAGCAGTACTTC. Translating gives CAWTLTSGALVEQYF. Variable domain in full (rest from reference TRBV30 and TRBJ2-7): SQTIHQWPATLVQPVGSPLSLECTVEGTSNPNLYWYRQAAGRGLQLLFYSVGIGQISSEVPQNLSASRPQDRQFILSSKKLLLSDSGFYLCAWTLTSGALVEQYFGPGTRLTVT.

The rearrangement joins TRBV9 to TRBJ2-2; TRBD2 matches 8 bases. CDR3 size: 18 residues. The J segment lost 6 bases and the V segment lost 0 bases, leaving 13 bases of the junction unmatched. From germline, CDR1 is SGDLS and CDR2 YYNGEE. CDR3: CASSVARAGLEISGELFF. CDR3 DNA: TGTGCCAGCAGCGTAGCTCGCGCGGGACTAGAGATTTCCGGGGAGCTGTTTTTT.

The V gene is TRBV5-4, the J gene TRBJ1-5; 12 positions agree with TRBD1. Germline V gene data show CDR1 as SGHNT and CDR2 as YYREEE (reference sequence). The CDR3 runs to 17 residues. With V trimmed by 3 bases and J by 1 base, 5 bases remained unmatched. CDR3 protein: CASSWGTGGRSNQPQHF. The CDR3 nucleotides read TGTGCCAGCAGCTGGGGGACAGGGGGCAGGAGCAATCAGCCCCAGCATTTT. Together with reference TRBV5-4 and TRBJ1-5, the CDR3 gives the full variable domain: ETGVTQSPTHLIKTRGQQVTLRCSSQSGHNTVSWYQQALGQGPQFIFQYYREEENGRGNFPPRFSGLQFPNYSSELNVNALELDDSALYLCASSWGTGGRSNQPQHFGDGTRLSIL.

The CDR3 protein is CASSFRSTGDLDGYTF. CDR3 nucleotide sequence: TGTGCCAGCAGCTTTCGGTCGACAGGGGATTTGGATGGCTACACCTTC. This chain links TRBV7-9 with TRBJ1-2, with 8 positions matching TRBD1. The V and J ends lost 3 bases and 6 bases, in that order; junction bases with no gene match: 12. The CDR3 sequence is 16 residues long. Per the germline V gene, CDR1 is SEHNR and CDR2 is FQNEAQ (reference sequence).